One and the same sample provided the 9 T cell receptor beta chains below, sequenced in a study of T cells after yellow fever vaccination. TCRdb analysed the 5' RACE reads with MiXCR anew, one entry per CDR3 protein. Of 500,000 to 700,000 distinct CDR3 sequences in the sample, 15% to 20% were seen once. The sequences come from PBMCs, collected 15 days after the yellow fever booster vaccination. These TCRs come from a man aged 30 to 39 who received the YFV17D yellow fever vaccine.

This clonotype was found a few times. This chain uses TRBV20-1 with TRBJ2-1; 11 bases map to TRBD2. The germline V gene encodes CDR1 DFQATT and CDR2 SNEGSKA (reference sequence). The J segment lost 2 bases and the V segment lost 5 bases, leaving 5 bases of the junction unmatched. The CDR3 covers 15 residues. CDR3 amino acids: CSAFIAGGTYNEQFF. The DNA for the CDR3 is TGCAGTGCTTTTATAGCGGGAGGGACCTACAATGAGCAGTTCTTC.

There are a few counts of this clonotype. This chain connects TRBV29-1 to TRBJ2-1, with 12 bases aligning to TRBD2. There are 16 residues in the CDR3. The ends lost 6 bases at V and 2 bases at J; junction bases unmatched: 8. CDR1 and CDR2 (germline): SQVTM, ANQGSEA. The CDR3 protein is CSVSRLAGVAYNEQFF. The CDR3 DNA reads TGCAGCGTCTCTAGACTAGCGGGAGTGGCCTACAATGAGCAGTTCTTC.

The table lists this clonotype with a few counts. The rearrangement links TRBV10-2 to TRBJ2-2, with 13 bases lining up with TRBD2. V shed 8 bases and J 9 bases; nucleotides not matched to a gene: 12. The germline V gene encodes CDR1 WSHSY and CDR2 SAAADI. The CDR3 spans 16 residues. CDR3 in amino acids: CASGLGLAGDRRELFF. CDR3 nucleotides: TGCGCCAGCGGCCTAGGACTAGCGGGAGATCGGAGGGAGCTGTTTTTT.

The CDR3 DNA follows: TGTGCCAGCGCCGTACGAGACTACGAGCAGTACTTC. This encodes CASAVRDYEQYF. V gene TRBV2 combines with J gene TRBJ2-7; D uncertain. This CDR3 spans 12 amino acids. V lost 8 bases, J lost 3 bases, and 11 bases lay in between. Germline V gene data show CDR1 as SNHLY and CDR2 as FYNNEI.

The rearrangement links TRBV6-1 to TRBJ2-5, with D possibly matching TRBD2 (5 bases). Trimming took off 5 bases at V and 5 bases at J, with 12 bases between the two ends. Germline CDR1 reads MNHNS; CDR2 reads SASEGT. CDR3 length: 13 residues. CDR3 sequence: CASSTGRRETQYF. CDR3 DNA sequence: TGTGCCAGCAGTACCGGGCGGAGGGAGACCCAGTACTTC.

The V gene is TRBV6-5, the J gene TRBJ2-3; 10 nucleotides match TRBD2. Germline values: CDR1 MNHEY, CDR2 SVGAGI. V lost 4 bases, J lost 4 bases, and 5 bases stayed unmatched. The CDR3 runs to 15 residues. The CDR3 spells CASSWLAGVSDTQYF. DNA of the CDR3: TGTGCCAGCAGTTGGCTAGCGGGAGTGTCAGATACGCAGTATTTT.

This clonotype was recorded at least ten times. The V call is TRBV5-1, the J call TRBJ1-4; 7 nucleotides agree with TRBD1. J was trimmed by 7 bases and V by 4 bases; bases with no gene match: 10. The CDR3 runs to 15 residues. Germline V gene sequence: CDR1 SGHRS, CDR2 YFSETQ. CDR3 amino acids: CASSKTGFVSEKLFF. The DNA for the CDR3 is TGCGCCAGCAGCAAGACAGGGTTTGTGAGTGAAAAACTGTTTTTT.

The chain is built from TRBV29-1 and TRBJ2-5; TRBD2 aligns across 13 bases. This CDR3 is built from 13 residues. V lost 6 bases to trimming and J lost 5 bases; unmatched junction nucleotides: 3. In germline, CDR1 is SQVTM, CDR2 ANQGSEA. The CDR3 spells CSVGLAGAETQYF. The CDR3 bases are TGCAGCGTCGGACTAGCGGGGGCGGAGACCCAGTACTTC. Full variable domain (missing parts from reference TRBV29-1 and TRBJ2-5): SAVISQKPSRDICQRGTSLTIQCQVDSQVTMMFWYRQQPGQSLTLIATANQGSEATYESGFVIDKFPISRPNLTFSTLTVSNMSPEDSSIYLCSVGLAGAETQYFGPGTRLLVL.

This clonotype was observed a few times. V is TRBV5-1 and J is TRBJ2-2; TRBD2 matches at 8 bases. This CDR3 contains 17 residues. Germline CDR1 is SGHRS and CDR2 is YFSETQ. With 5 bases clipped from V and 0 bases from J, the junction kept 9 bases outside the gene matches. The CDR3 DNA reads TGCGCCAGCAGGTTTCCGGCGGGACTAGCGAACACCGGGGAGCTGTTTTTT. It yields the protein CASRFPAGLANTGELFF.